This T cell receptor (beta chain) is from a study of T cells in Graves' hyperthyroidism and ophthalmopathy. RNA transcripts gave rise to amplified TCR beta CDR3 regions. With the HTBI primer set, the TCR CDR3 went through a first round of RT-PCR. TCRdb re-called the multiplex PCR reads with MiXCR, one entry per CDR3 protein. The sample yields 350,000 to 400,000 distinct CDR3 sequences, approximately 19% seen once. V was clipped by 4 bases and J by 5 bases; unmatched bases: 1. The CDR3 runs 13 residues. There are many counts of this clonotype. Sequencing was done on a sample of blood. The TCR was taken from a woman between 18 and 30 years old with Graves' hyperthyroidism. The V gene is TRBV12-3 or TRBV12-4, the J gene TRBJ1-5, with 8 nucleotides matching TRBD1. The CDR3 nucleotides are TGTGCCAGCAGTTCGGACAGGGATCAGCCCCAGCATTTT. Translating gives CASSSDRDQPQHF.